The 8 T cell receptor beta chains below all came from one sample that was sequenced in a study of T cell responses to AZD1222 COVID-19 vaccine. Sequenced by immunoSEQ multiplex PCR; TCRdb stores in-frame clones only, minus some. The data contain around 180,000 clones, 88% of them seen just once; the ten biggest clones take up 25% to 30%. The specimen comprised peripheral blood, sampled 28 days after the second AZD1222 dose. All receptors come from an adult who received the AZD1222 COVID-19 vaccine.

V gene TRBV28 combines with J gene TRBJ1-2; D is perhaps TRBD1 (5 bases). Deletions cut 3 bases from V and 4 bases from J, with 9 bases between. Per the germline V gene, CDR1 is MDHEN and CDR2 is SYDVKM. CDR3 length equals 13 residues. This chain's CDR3 is CASSFDRGYGYTF. The CDR3 DNA follows: TGTGCCAGCAGTTTTGATAGGGGCTATGGCTACACCTTC.

The chain employs TRBV4-3 and TRBJ2-7, with D perhaps matching TRBD2 (6 bases). The V gene's germline CDR1 is LGHNA and CDR2 YSLEER. V lost 3 bases and J lost 0, with 12 bases in between. This CDR3 comprises 15 residues. The CDR3 region is CASSQTRDFSYEQYF. CDR3 coding DNA: TGCGCCAGCAGCCAGACCAGGGACTTCTCCTACGAGCAGTACTTC.

This chain connects TRBV9 to TRBJ2-5; 7 bases agree with TRBD1. There are 15 residues in the CDR3. Germline V CDR1 and CDR2: SGDLS, YYNGEE. V shed 2 bases and J 5 bases; nucleotides not matched to a gene: 9. In DNA form, the CDR3 reads TGTGCCAGCAGCGTTAGACAGGGAGCAGGGGAGACCCAGTACTTC. Its translation is CASSVRQGAGETQYF.

The J gene is TRBJ1-2, the V gene TRBV12-3 or TRBV12-4; TRBD1 is a possible D gene (5 bases). Trimming cost V 6 bases and J 4 bases, with 9 bases left between them. The CDR3 covers 12 residues. The CDR3 sequence: CASSRASYGYTF. For the CDR3, the DNA is TGTGCCAGCAGCAGGGCGAGCTATGGCTACACCTTC.

The rearrangement uses TRBV7-9 and TRBJ1-1; no firm D call. This CDR3 has 14 residues. The V end was cut by 1 base, the J end by 0 bases, with 6 bases between. Germline values: CDR1 SEHNR, CDR2 FQNEAQ (reference sequence). This CDR3 reads CASSLGRMNTEAFF. The CDR3 coding sequence is TGTGCCAGCAGCTTAGGACGGATGAACACTGAAGCTTTCTTT.

The rearrangement links TRBV5-6 to TRBJ2-2; possibly TRBD1 or TRBD2 for D (5 bases each). With 3 bases removed from V and 4 bases from J, the gap between germline ends came to 19 bases. The germline V gene encodes CDR1 SGHDT and CDR2 YYEEEE. This CDR3 comprises 17 residues. The CDR3 nucleotides read TGTGCCAGCAGCTCACTGCCGGGGCAGGCGACCACCGGGGAGCTGTTTTTT. Encoded protein: CASSSLPGQATTGELFF.

J is TRBJ2-1 and V is TRBV4-1, with 12 bases matching TRBD2. Germline CDR1 reads MGHRA; CDR2 reads YSYEKL. V dropped 1 base and J dropped 7; count of bases not matched to a gene: 5. This CDR3 contains 16 residues. CDR3 loop: CASSQGLAGVRNEQFF. Here the CDR3 DNA reads TGCGCCAGCAGCCAAGGACTAGCGGGAGTTAGGAATGAGCAGTTCTTC.

The chain has TRBV10-1 and TRBJ1-6, with 7 bases identical to TRBD1. J lost 9 bases, V lost 1 base, and 6 bases had no gene match. CDR3 size: 15 residues. Germline lookup yields CDR1 WNHNN and CDR2 SYGVQD (reference sequence). The DNA for the CDR3 is TGCGCCAGCAGTGAGTACCAGGGGGGGAGTTCACCCCTCCACTTT. This sequence encodes CASSEYQGGSSPLHF.